The sequence of this TCR beta chain was determined in a study of long-term antiretroviral therapy in people with HIV. Across the whole study: The earliest samples came from an era when ART typically awaited falling CD4 counts.

V was pared by 2 bases and J by 4 bases, with 12 bases between. The CDR3 extends over 15 amino acids. The germline V gene encodes CDR1 LNHDA and CDR2 SQIVND (reference sequence). Held in samples before DNA extraction were roughly 1-10 million cryopreserved PBMC. Turning to this clone: Antigen unknown.

The authors ran the immunoSEQ assay, v3.0, at survey level. Here immunoSEQ multiplex PCR was the method, and the copy in TCRdb shows in-frame clones only, minus some. The sample carries around 27,000 clones, over 75% recorded once. Findings of the study overall: Data on ART adherence, viral resistance or therapy changes were unavailable. Clonal populations expanded prior to ART predominated within the repertoire at all time points.

This TCR came from a man aged 35-49 years with HIV. The chain uses TRBV19 and TRBJ1-5, with D tentatively TRBD1 (6 bases). The material was unsorted PBMCs, obtained 3 years after starting antiretroviral therapy. The CDR3 here is CASSIFRDINQPQHF. CDR3 coding DNA: TGTGCCAGTAGTATATTCCGGGACATTAATCAGCCCCAGCATTTT.